The 32 T cell receptor beta chains listed next were all sequenced from one sample in a study of T cell responses to AZD1222 COVID-19 vaccine. Profiling relied on immunoSEQ multiplex PCR, and the TCRdb table lists in-frame clones only, not all of them. Of fewer than 200,000 clones listed, about nine tenths are singletons. The starting material was peripheral blood, obtained 28 days after the second AZD1222 dose. The receptors stem from an adult who received the AZD1222 COVID-19 vaccine.

The gene calls are TRBV18 and TRBJ2-2; 9 bases are shared with TRBD1. The germline gives CDR1 KGHSH, CDR2 LQKENI. The CDR3 runs to 16 residues. The V and J ends lost 3 bases and 6 bases, in that order; junction bases with no gene match: 8. The CDR3 reads CASSPQGTGSAGELFF. The CDR3 DNA reads as TGTGCCAGCTCACCCCAAGGGACAGGGAGCGCCGGGGAGCTGTTTTTT.

V and J are TRBV6-5 and TRBJ1-5, with D unresolved. The V gene's germline CDR1 is MNHEY and CDR2 SVGAGI. The CDR3 spans 13 residues. With 4 bases removed from V and 4 bases from J, the gap between germline ends came to 8 bases. The CDR3 nucleotides are TGTGCCAGCAGTTTTAACTGGAATCAGCCCCAGCATTTT. This codes for CASSFNWNQPQHF.

The chain has TRBV19 and TRBJ2-3; D unclear. The ends were cut back, 5 bases at V and 2 bases at J, with 8 bases in the middle. Germline CDR1 reads LNHDA; CDR2 reads SQIVND (reference sequence). CDR3 length equals 13 residues. CDR3 sequence reads: CASSLRFTDTQYF. The CDR3 DNA is TGTGCCAGTAGTCTCAGGTTCACAGATACGCAGTATTTT.

The chain recombines TRBV6-5 with TRBJ1-6; no definite D call. Germline loops: CDR1 MNHEY, CDR2 SVGAGI. CDR3 length: 12 amino acids. V dropped 5 bases and J dropped 5 bases, with 4 bases sitting between them. The DNA for the CDR3 is TGTGCCAGCAGTCGAGATAATTCACCCCTCCACTTT. It encodes CASSRDNSPLHF.

This clone has only a few counts. The V call is TRBV7-9, the J call TRBJ2-7; 7 positions agree with TRBD2. The J segment lost 5 bases and the V segment lost 4 bases, leaving 8 bases of the junction unmatched. The CDR3 length is 14 residues. Per the germline V gene, CDR1 is SEHNR and CDR2 is FQNEAQ (reference sequence). CDR3 residues: CASSSGRSIHEQYF. In DNA, the CDR3 is TGTGCCAGCAGCTCCGGGAGGAGTATCCACGAGCAGTACTTC.

The rearrangement joins TRBV7-2 to TRBJ1-5; D remains ambiguous. V lost 1 base to trimming and J lost 1 base, with 8 bases between them. From germline, CDR1 is SGHTA and CDR2 FQGNSA. This CDR3 is 15 amino acids long. As DNA, the CDR3 is TGTGCCAGCAGCTTAGGCAGTGCAAGCAATCAGCCCCAGCATTTT. Amino acid sequence: CASSLGSASNQPQHF.

The genes are TRBV7-2 and TRBJ2-5; weak D call: TRBD2 (6 bases). V lost 1 base and J 6 bases, leaving 12 bases between the germline ends. Germline CDR1 reads SGHTA; CDR2 reads FQGNSA. The CDR3 covers 14 residues. The CDR3: CASSLGDSRKTQYF. CDR3 bases: TGTGCCAGCAGCTTAGGGGACTCTAGGAAGACCCAGTACTTC.

The V call is TRBV19, the J call TRBJ1-2, with TRBD1 matching over 8 bases. This CDR3 region has 17 residues. CDR1 is LNHDA and CDR2 is SQIVND in the germline V gene (reference sequence). V lost 4 bases and J lost 3; bases outside the gene matches: 13. The DNA for the CDR3 is TGTGCCAGTAGTACTGACAGGGGAACTTACCCATACTATGGCTACACCTTC. Protein product: CASSTDRGTYPYYGYTF.

V is TRBV24-1 and J is TRBJ2-3; TRBD2 agrees at 7 bases. This CDR3 region has 17 residues. The V gene end was trimmed by 2 bases and the J gene end by 2 bases; junction bases not matched to a gene: 9. Germline loops: CDR1 KGHDR, CDR2 SFDVKD. The CDR3 loop is CATSDSRRGLNTDTQYF. CDR3 nucleotides: TGTGCCACCAGTGATTCTCGACGGGGACTAAACACAGATACGCAGTATTTT.

Only one count was recorded for this clone. The CDR3 reads CASSKDFMNTEAFF. In DNA form, the CDR3 reads TGTGCCAGCTCGAAGGACTTCATGAACACTGAAGCTTTCTTT. The V gene is TRBV18, the J gene TRBJ1-1; D is undetermined. Looked up from germline, CDR1 is KGHSH and CDR2 is LQKENI. This CDR3 is built from 14 residues. V was shortened by 6 bases and J by 0 bases, with 11 bases between the two germline ends.

This chain uses TRBV7-2 with TRBJ1-6, with D perhaps matching TRBD1 (5 bases). V was cut by 2 bases and J by 6 bases, with 14 bases left in between. Per germline, CDR1 SGHTA and CDR2 FQGNSA. The CDR3 is made up of 16 amino acids. The CDR3 nucleotides are TGTGCCAGCAGCTTACGGGCAGCCGGGGGTAATTCACCCCTCCACTTT. Protein product: CASSLRAAGGNSPLHF.

The chain has TRBV4-2 and TRBJ2-1; D unclear. The CDR3 spans 17 residues. Deletions cut 1 base from V and 0 bases from J, with 13 bases between. The germline gives CDR1 LGHNA, CDR2 YNFKEQ. CDR3 amino acids: CASSQARGVSSYNEQFF. Here the CDR3 DNA reads TGTGCCAGCAGCCAAGCCCGAGGAGTCAGCTCCTACAATGAGCAGTTCTTC.

The V call is TRBV21-1, the J call TRBJ2-7; no DNA check was done on the table's D call, TRBD2. TRBV21-1 is tagged as a pseudogene. This CDR3 is built from 17 residues. CDR3 residues: CASSKRGRETTSYEQYF. DNA of the CDR3: TGTGCCAGCAGCAAAAGAGGGCGGGAGACCACATCCTACGAGCAGTACTTC.

The gene calls are TRBV19 and TRBJ2-5, with D perhaps matching TRBD2 (7 bases). Germline CDR1 reads LNHDA; CDR2 reads SQIVND (reference sequence). Trimming took 5 bases from V and 1 from J, leaving 14 bases between them. The CDR3 length is 15 residues. CDR3 DNA: TGTGCCAGTAGTCGTGGCGGGGGCTCCCAAGAGACCCAGTACTTC. Residues: CASSRGGGSQETQYF.

This sequence joins TRBV11-2 and TRBJ2-7, with D possibly being TRBD1 (6 bases). V gave up 5 bases and J gave up 3 bases, with 17 bases separating them. The CDR3 runs to 15 residues. Germline CDR1 reads SGHAT; CDR2 reads FQNNGV. CDR3 region: CASSAFDRSGYEQYF. For the CDR3, the DNA is TGTGCCAGCAGCGCCTTCGACAGGTCTGGCTACGAGCAGTACTTC.

The V call is TRBV5-1, the J call TRBJ2-1, with 14 positions matching TRBD2. There are 17 residues in the CDR3. In germline, CDR1 is SGHRS, CDR2 YFSETQ. V lost 5 bases to trimming and J lost 1 base; unmatched junction nucleotides: 5. The CDR3 nucleotides read TGCGCCAGCAGTAGTGGACTAGCGGGGGGATCCTACAATGAGCAGTTCTTC. It codes for CASSSGLAGGSYNEQFF.

This chain joins TRBV4-1 and TRBJ2-7; 8 nucleotides align to TRBD1. With V trimmed by 0 bases and J by 7 bases, 11 bases remained unmatched. Germline CDR1 MGHRA, CDR2 YSYEKL. This CDR3 is 16 amino acids long. The CDR3 coding sequence is TGCGCCAGCAGCCAAGATCGAGGCAGGGGGCTTTCTGAGCAGTACTTC. The encoded protein is CASSQDRGRGLSEQYF.

This chain connects TRBV5-1 to TRBJ2-3; D unresolved. The germline V gene encodes CDR1 SGHRS and CDR2 YFSETQ. This CDR3 is built from 14 residues. The V gene lost 0 bases and the J gene lost 2 bases, with 7 bases spanning the gap. Here the CDR3 DNA reads TGCGCCAGCAGCTTGGCCGTGGCCACAGATACGCAGTATTTT. Protein product: CASSLAVATDTQYF.

As DNA, the CDR3 is TGTGCCACCAGTGATTTGTGCCCCTGGGTCTGTGGCTACACCTTC. Protein product: CATSDLCPWVCGYTF. The chain joins TRBV24-1 to TRBJ1-2; D is unresolved. CDR3 size: 15 residues. Germline V gene lookup returns CDR1 KGHDR and CDR2 SFDVKD. V lost 0 bases and J 7 bases, leaving 14 bases between the germline ends.

The chain carries TRBV6-5 and TRBJ2-1; 8 nucleotides agree with TRBD1. This CDR3 spans 15 amino acids. Trimming cost V 0 bases and J 6 bases; bases outside gene matches: 4. CDR1 and CDR2 (germline): MNHEY, SVGAGI. The CDR3 nucleotides read TGTGCCAGCAGTTACTCAAGACAGGGGAGCAATGAGCAGTTCTTC. Amino acid sequence: CASSYSRQGSNEQFF.

The V and J genes are TRBV5-6 and TRBJ2-7; D gene uncertain. Trimming stripped 1 base from V and 4 bases from J, with 15 bases between. Germline CDR1 and CDR2: SGHDT and YYEEEE. This CDR3 region has 15 residues. The CDR3 loop is CASSLSPGRLYEQYF. As DNA, the CDR3 is TGTGCCAGCAGCTTGTCGCCAGGCCGCCTTTACGAGCAGTACTTC.

The V gene is TRBV12-5, the J gene TRBJ1-6; tentative D call: TRBD1 (6 bases). The CDR3 is 14 residues long. Germline-derived CDR1 and CDR2 are LGHNT and FRNRAP. Trimming cost V 4 bases and J 7 bases, with 11 bases left between them. The CDR3 region is CASGSGQTNSPLHF. The CDR3 DNA follows: TGTGCTAGTGGTTCCGGACAGACCAATTCACCCCTCCACTTT.

The V gene is TRBV7-9, the J gene TRBJ1-5; TRBD1 matches 7 bases. Germline CDR1 SEHNR, CDR2 FQNEAQ (reference sequence). V dropped 2 bases and J dropped 3; count of bases not matched to a gene: 4. This CDR3 is built from 15 residues. CDR3 residues: CASSLLGGLNQPQHF. CDR3 bases: TGTGCCAGCAGCTTATTAGGGGGCCTCAATCAGCCCCAGCATTTT.

J is TRBJ1-2 and V is TRBV5-1; D uncertain. The V gene lost 1 base and the J gene lost 6 bases, with 22 bases spanning the gap. Germline CDR1 is SGHRS and CDR2 is YFSETQ. The CDR3 totals 17 residues. The DNA for the CDR3 is TGCGCCAGCAGCTTGACGGGCCAAGTCGCTCGACGCGATGGCTACACCTTC. Its protein is CASSLTGQVARRDGYTF.

The chain carries TRBV15 and TRBJ2-7; D remains unclear. Germline V gene data show CDR1 as LNHNV and CDR2 as YYDKDF (reference sequence). The CDR3 covers 13 residues. V was trimmed by 0 bases and J by 6 bases, leaving 9 bases between them. For the CDR3, the DNA is TGTGCCACCAGCAGAGATGGCCTAACCGAGCAGTACTTC. Protein sequence: CATSRDGLTEQYF.

V and J are TRBV4-1 and TRBJ1-6; D ambiguous. Trimming left V 0 bases short and J 2 bases short, with 5 bases between. This CDR3 spans 15 amino acids. The germline V gene has CDR1 MGHRA and CDR2 YSYEKL. This CDR3 is CASSQDPAYNSPLHF. The CDR3 DNA sequence: TGCGCCAGCAGCCAAGATCCGGCCTATAATTCACCCCTCCACTTT.

This clone was observed a single time. The chain is built from TRBV18 and TRBJ1-1; D uncertain. Germline V gene data show CDR1 as KGHSH and CDR2 as LQKENI. This CDR3 has 14 amino acids. The V gene lost 4 bases and the J gene lost 1 base, with 10 bases spanning the gap. CDR3 in DNA: TGTGCCAGCTCACTTAACCCTAAGAACACTGAAGCTTTCTTT. Residues: CASSLNPKNTEAFF.

The gene calls are TRBV6-5 and TRBJ1-2, with D uncertain. V was trimmed by 4 bases and J by 6 bases, leaving 21 bases between them. Germline V lookup: CDR1 MNHEY, CDR2 SVGAGI. This CDR3 spans 16 amino acids. The CDR3 DNA follows: TGTGCCAGCAGTTCCCCCCGGTCAGGACTCCGGGATGGCTACACCTTC. This gives the protein CASSSPRSGLRDGYTF.

The chain combines TRBV24-1 with TRBJ2-3; the match to TRBD2 covers 12 bases. Germline V gene lookup returns CDR1 KGHDR and CDR2 SFDVKD. CDR3 length: 20 amino acids. J was trimmed by 4 bases and V by 5 bases; bases with no gene match: 18. CDR3 sequence: CATSGKGQSPSGRAADTQYF. CDR3 nucleotide sequence: TGTGCCACCAGTGGAAAGGGACAGTCACCTAGCGGGAGGGCCGCAGATACGCAGTATTTT.

The CDR3 nucleotides are TGTGCCAGCAGCCAAGGAGAGGGCAGCTCCTACGAGCAGTACTTC. The encoded protein is CASSQGEGSSYEQYF. This chain connects TRBV4-2 to TRBJ2-7, with a weak D call TRBD2 (5 bases). Germline CDR1 is LGHNA and CDR2 is YNFKEQ. The CDR3 loop spans 15 amino acids. Trimming left V 1 base short and J 0 bases short, with 10 bases between.

The rearrangement joins TRBV27 to TRBJ1-6; tentative D call: TRBD1 (6 bases). V gave up 6 bases and J gave up 10 bases, with 13 bases separating them. Germline V gives CDR1 MNHEY, CDR2 SMNVEV (reference sequence). CDR3 length: 13 amino acids. Here the CDR3 DNA reads TGTGCCAGCAGAAACAACAGGGAATCACCCCTCCACTTT. Translating it yields CASRNNRESPLHF.

The chain employs TRBV6-6 and TRBJ1-5; 7 bases match TRBD1. J was trimmed by 0 bases and V by 0 bases; bases with no gene match: 2. Germline V CDR1 and CDR2: MNHNY, SVGAGI (reference sequence). The CDR3 spans 16 residues. Written as DNA, the CDR3 is TGTGCCAGCAGTTACTCCGGGACAGATAGCAATCAGCCCCAGCATTTT. Encoded protein: CASSYSGTDSNQPQHF.